Each of the 13 T cell receptor beta chains below was sequenced from the same sample in a study of blood T cell repertoires in COVID-19. Repertoires were generated with immunoSEQ multiplex PCR, while TCRdb's copy carries only in-frame clones and drops some. The table includes about 73,000 clones, roughly 82% detected once. The sample was peripheral blood. These receptors were obtained from a woman aged 55-69 years with acute or convalescent COVID-19.

The CDR3 sequence is CASSPTGKETQYF. As DNA, the CDR3 is TGTGCCAGCAGCCCGACGGGGAAAGAGACCCAGTACTTC. The chain has TRBV5-5 and TRBJ2-5; a possible D gene is TRBD2 (5 bases). Germline V gene sequence: CDR1 SGHKS, CDR2 YYEKEE (reference sequence). Trimming took 4 bases from V and 3 from J, leaving 10 bases between them. CDR3 size: 13 residues.

The chain links TRBV5-1 to TRBJ2-7; weak D call: TRBD1 (5 bases). Per the germline V gene, CDR1 is SGHRS and CDR2 is YFSETQ. This CDR3 region has 14 residues. The V gene lost 4 bases and the J gene lost 1 base, with 12 bases spanning the gap. The chain's CDR3 is CASSPATESYEQYF. DNA of the CDR3: TGCGCCAGCAGCCCTGCGACAGAATCCTACGAGCAGTACTTC.

The chain links TRBV28 to TRBJ1-1; D unclear. Germline V lookup: CDR1 MDHEN, CDR2 SYDVKM. The CDR3 is made up of 12 amino acids. This chain's CDR3 is CLCSTRSTEAFF. As DNA, the CDR3 is TGTCTCTGTTCGACCAGGTCGACTGAAGCTTTCTTT. Full variable domain (remainder filled in from reference TRBV28 and TRBJ1-1): DVKVTQSSRYLVKRTGEKVFLECVQDMDHENMFWYRQDPGLGLRLIYFSYDVKMKEKGDIPEGYSVSREKKERFSLILESASTNQTSMYLCLCSTRSTEAFFGQGTRLTVV.

The chain combines TRBV18 with TRBJ2-7; 8 nucleotides align to TRBD1. The junction had 4 bases not matched to a gene; V was cut back by 9 bases and J by 3 bases. The CDR3 extends over 12 amino acids. From germline, CDR1 is KGHSH and CDR2 LQKENI. Here the CDR3 reads CASSGTGYEQYF. The CDR3 coding sequence is TGTGCCAGTTCCGGGACAGGCTACGAGCAGTACTTC. The variable domain in full, with the rest retrieved from reference TRBV18 and TRBJ2-7, is NAGVMQNPRHLVRRRGQEARLRCSPMKGHSHVYWYRQLPEEGLKFMVYLQKENIIDESGMPKERFSAEFPKEGPSILRIQQVVRGDSAAYFCASSGTGYEQYFGPGTRLTVT.

The chain recombines TRBV7-9 with TRBJ1-5, with D possibly matching TRBD1 (5 bases). The CDR3 loop spans 15 amino acids. CDR1 and CDR2 from the germline V gene are SEHNR and FQNEAQ (reference sequence). V lost 3 bases to trimming and J lost 0 bases, with 9 bases between them. CDR3 in amino acids: CASSLVGDSNQPQHF. For the CDR3, the DNA is TGTGCCAGCAGCTTGGTAGGGGATAGCAATCAGCCCCAGCATTTT.

This clone was picked up a small number of times. The rearrangement joins TRBV4-2 to TRBJ2-7; 11 nucleotides agree with TRBD2. Germline loops: CDR1 LGHNA, CDR2 YNFKEQ. The junction had 3 bases not matched to a gene; V was cut back by 2 bases and J by 3 bases. The CDR3 sequence is 15 residues long. CDR3 in amino acids: CASSQTTSGIYEQYF. The CDR3 nucleotides are TGTGCCAGCAGCCAAACGACTAGCGGGATCTACGAGCAGTACTTC.

This chain joins TRBV23-1 and TRBJ1-1; D perhaps matches TRBD1 (6 bases). TRBV23-1 is known as an ORF, though its function is uncertain. This CDR3 is 16 amino acids long. V lost 2 bases to trimming and J lost 0 bases, with 13 bases between them. CDR3 region: CASSQRAGALNTEAFF. CDR3 bases: TGCGCCAGCAGTCAACGGGCAGGGGCGTTGAACACTGAAGCTTTCTTT.

The CDR3 region is CASSQTGGNTIYF. The CDR3 coding sequence is TGTGCCAGCAGCCAGACAGGAGGAAACACCATATATTTT. The genes are TRBV5-4 and TRBJ1-3; TRBD1 might be the D (6 bases). The CDR3 totals 13 residues. Germline V lookup: CDR1 SGHNT, CDR2 YYREEE (reference sequence). The V end was cut by 4 bases, the J end by 4 bases, with 9 bases between.

V and J are TRBV5-1 and TRBJ1-3; D is ambiguous. This CDR3 has 14 residues. Trimming stripped 0 bases from V and 0 bases from J, with 4 bases between. CDR1 is SGHRS and CDR2 is YFSETQ in the germline V gene. DNA of the CDR3: TGCGCCAGCAGCTTGGGAGACTCTGGAAACACCATATATTTT. It yields the protein CASSLGDSGNTIYF.

The chain joins TRBV24-1 to TRBJ2-3; maybe TRBD1 (6 bases). Trimming shortened V by 3 bases and J by 2 bases, and 11 bases separated the two germline ends. Germline CDR1 is KGHDR and CDR2 is SFDVKD. The CDR3 totals 15 residues. The CDR3 region is CATSDTGTYTDTQYF. In DNA, the CDR3 is TGTGCCACCAGTGATACAGGGACCTACACAGATACGCAGTATTTT.

CDR3 amino acids: CASSERTGLNEKLFF. The CDR3 region has the DNA TGTGCCAGCAGTGAAAGGACAGGCCTTAATGAAAAACTGTTTTTT. V is TRBV6-1 and J is TRBJ1-4, with 7 nucleotides matching TRBD1. CDR1 is MNHNS and CDR2 is SASEGT in the germline V gene. The CDR3 contains 15 residues. V dropped 2 bases and J dropped 4; count of bases not matched to a gene: 4.

The chain recombines TRBV11-2 with TRBJ2-1; 8 nucleotides match TRBD1. This CDR3 is 16 amino acids long. Losses at the gene ends were 1 base for V and 10 bases for J; bases not matched to a gene: 12. Germline lookup yields CDR1 SGHAT and CDR2 FQNNGV. The CDR3 DNA sequence: TGTGCCAGCAGCTTAGCAACCAGGGGGCTATTCAGAGAGCAGTTCTTC. It yields the protein CASSLATRGLFREQFF. Variable domain in full (rest from reference TRBV11-2 and TRBJ2-1): EAGVAQSPRYKIIEKRQSVAFWCNPISGHATLYWYQQILGQGPKLLIQFQNNGVVDDSQLPKDRFSAERLKGVDSTLKIQPAKLEDSAVYLCASSLATRGLFREQFFGPGTRLTVL.

The chain employs TRBV5-1 and TRBJ2-3; 14 bases map to TRBD2. CDR3 length equals 17 residues. Looked up from germline, CDR1 is SGHRS and CDR2 is YFSETQ. V shed 4 bases and J 1 base; nucleotides not matched to a gene: 5. The CDR3 protein is CASSLGLAGGRTDTQYF. The CDR3 DNA is TGCGCCAGCAGCCTCGGACTAGCGGGAGGCCGCACAGATACGCAGTATTTT.